Here is one T cell receptor (beta chain) with its context. These data originate in a study of control samples from healthy donors and cancer patients. The CDR3 covers 15 residues. The V end lost 2 bases, the J end lost 5 bases, and 10 bases lay between the germline ends. Germline CDR1 is MNHEY and CDR2 is SMNVEV (reference sequence). The repertoire was sequenced with immunoSEQ multiplex PCR; TCRdb's copy has only in-frame clones and lacks some. The profile shows 60,000 to 85,000 clones, 80% to 95% of them singletons. The sequencing input was blood. This TCR came from a woman aged 55-69 years in good health. The V call is TRBV27, the J call TRBJ1-6; possibly TRBD1 for D (5 bases). CDR3 in amino acids: CASSLRSGNNSPLHF. CDR3 in DNA: TGTGCCAGCAGTTTAAGATCAGGGAATAATTCACCCCTCCACTTT.